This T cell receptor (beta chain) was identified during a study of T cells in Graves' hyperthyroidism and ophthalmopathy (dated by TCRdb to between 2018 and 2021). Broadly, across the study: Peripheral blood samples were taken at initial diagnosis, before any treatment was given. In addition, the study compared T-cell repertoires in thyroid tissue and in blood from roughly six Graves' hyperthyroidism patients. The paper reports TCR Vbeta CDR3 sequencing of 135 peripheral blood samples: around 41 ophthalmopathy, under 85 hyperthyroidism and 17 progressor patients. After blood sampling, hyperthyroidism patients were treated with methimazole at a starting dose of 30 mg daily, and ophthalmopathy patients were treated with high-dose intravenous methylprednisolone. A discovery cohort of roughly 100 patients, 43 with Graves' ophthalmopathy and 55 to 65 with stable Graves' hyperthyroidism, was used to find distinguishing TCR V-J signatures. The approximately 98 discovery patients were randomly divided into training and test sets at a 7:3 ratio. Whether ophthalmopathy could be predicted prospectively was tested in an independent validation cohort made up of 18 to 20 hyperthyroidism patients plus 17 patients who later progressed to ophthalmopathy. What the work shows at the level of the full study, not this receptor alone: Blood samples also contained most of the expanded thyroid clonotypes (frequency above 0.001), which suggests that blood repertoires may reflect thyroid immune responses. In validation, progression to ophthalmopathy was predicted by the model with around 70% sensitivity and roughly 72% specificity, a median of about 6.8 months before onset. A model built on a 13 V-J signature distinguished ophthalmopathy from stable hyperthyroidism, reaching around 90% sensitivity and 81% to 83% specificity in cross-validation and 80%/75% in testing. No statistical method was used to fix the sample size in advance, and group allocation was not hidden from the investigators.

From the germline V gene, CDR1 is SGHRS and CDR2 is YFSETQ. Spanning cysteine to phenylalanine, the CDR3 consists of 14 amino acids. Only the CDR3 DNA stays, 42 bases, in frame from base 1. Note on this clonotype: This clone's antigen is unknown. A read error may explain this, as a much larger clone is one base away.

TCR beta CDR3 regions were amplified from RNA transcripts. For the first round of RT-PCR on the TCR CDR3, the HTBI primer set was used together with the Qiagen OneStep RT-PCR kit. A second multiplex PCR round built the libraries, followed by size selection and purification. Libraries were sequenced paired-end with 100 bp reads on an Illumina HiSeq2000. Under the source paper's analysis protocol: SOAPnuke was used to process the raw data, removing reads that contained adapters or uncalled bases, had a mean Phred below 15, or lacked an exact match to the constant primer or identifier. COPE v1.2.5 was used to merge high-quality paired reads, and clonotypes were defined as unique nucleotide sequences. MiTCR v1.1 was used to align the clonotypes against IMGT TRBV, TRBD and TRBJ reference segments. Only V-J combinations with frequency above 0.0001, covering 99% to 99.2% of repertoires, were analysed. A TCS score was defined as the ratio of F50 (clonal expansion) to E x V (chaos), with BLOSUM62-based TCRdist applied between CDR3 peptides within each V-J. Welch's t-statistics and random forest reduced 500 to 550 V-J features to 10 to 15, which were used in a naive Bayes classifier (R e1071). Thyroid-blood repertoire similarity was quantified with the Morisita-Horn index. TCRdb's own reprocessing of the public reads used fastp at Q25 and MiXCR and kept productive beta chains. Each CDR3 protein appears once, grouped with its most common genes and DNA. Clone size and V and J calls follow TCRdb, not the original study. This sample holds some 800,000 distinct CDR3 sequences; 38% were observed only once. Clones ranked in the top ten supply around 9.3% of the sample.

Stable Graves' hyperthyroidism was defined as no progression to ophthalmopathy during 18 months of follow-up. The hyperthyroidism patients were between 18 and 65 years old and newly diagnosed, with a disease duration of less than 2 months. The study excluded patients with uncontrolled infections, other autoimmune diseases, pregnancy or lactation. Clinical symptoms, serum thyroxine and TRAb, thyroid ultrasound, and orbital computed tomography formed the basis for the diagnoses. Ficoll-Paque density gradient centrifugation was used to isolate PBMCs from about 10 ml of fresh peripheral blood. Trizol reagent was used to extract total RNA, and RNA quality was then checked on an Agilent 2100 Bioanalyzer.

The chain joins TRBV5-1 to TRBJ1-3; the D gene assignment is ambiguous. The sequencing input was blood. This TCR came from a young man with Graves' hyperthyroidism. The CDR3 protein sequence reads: CASSIDRSVNTIYF. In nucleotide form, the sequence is TGCGCCAGCAGCATCGACCGATCTGTAAACACCATATATTTT. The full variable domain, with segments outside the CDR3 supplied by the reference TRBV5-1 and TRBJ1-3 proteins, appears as KAGVTQTPRYLIKTRGQQVTLSCSPISGHRSVSWYQQTPGQGLQFLFEYFSETQRNKGNFPGRFSGRQFSNSRSEMNVSTLELGDSALYLCASSIDRSVNTIYFGEGSWLTVV.